This entry lists 16 T cell receptor beta chains sequenced from one sample in a study of monozygotic twins with inflammatory bowel disease. Following a re-call of the 5' RACE reads, TCRdb has one entry per CDR3 protein and lacks DNA. Its table records about 380,000 distinct CDR3 sequences. The sequencing input was blood. The receptors derive from a human donor with ulcerative colitis or Crohn's disease, or a healthy co-twin of an affected twin (not recorded which).

The gene calls are TRBV6-2 or TRBV6-3 and TRBJ1-2. The CDR3 covers 13 residues. The germline V gene has CDR1 MNHEY and CDR2 SVGEGT. This CDR3 reads CASSYSDNYGYTF.

The V call is TRBV5-1, the J call TRBJ1-2; as DNA is missing, the TRBD1 call by TCRdb cannot be tested. In germline, CDR1 is SGHRS, CDR2 YFSETQ. The CDR3 is 15 amino acids. The CDR3 sequence is CASSQTYREQNGYTF. The full variable domain, with the rest looked up from reference TRBV5-1 and TRBJ1-2, is KAGVTQTPRYLIKTRGQQVTLSCSPISGHRSVSWYQQTPGQGLQFLFEYFSETQRNKGNFPGRFSGRQFSNSRSEMNVSTLELGDSALYLCASSQTYREQNGYTFGSGTRLTVV.

The rearrangement joins TRBV6-2 or TRBV6-3 to TRBJ2-2; TCRdb reports TRBD1, a call that lacks DNA to check it against. Germline loops: CDR1 MNHEY, CDR2 SVGEGT. The CDR3 extends over 15 amino acids. The CDR3 region is CASRPLRGPVGELFF.

The genes are TRBV5-1 and TRBJ2-2. The CDR3 sequence is 14 residues long. Germline-derived CDR1 and CDR2 are SGHRS and YFSETQ. CDR3 sequence reads: CASSFTANTGELFF.

The J gene is TRBJ2-1, the V gene TRBV18; the TRBD2 assignment by TCRdb is unverifiable without DNA. The CDR3 loop spans 16 amino acids. Per germline, CDR1 KGHSH and CDR2 LQKENI. The CDR3 protein is CASSPPRLAGGNEQFF.

J is TRBJ2-1 and V is TRBV25-1; TCRdb's assignment of TRBD2 cannot be checked, as there is no DNA. There are 14 residues in the CDR3. Germline V gives CDR1 MGHDK, CDR2 SYGVNS. CDR3 loop: CASSVAGTSAEQFF.

This sequence joins TRBV12-3 or TRBV12-4 and TRBJ1-2; absent DNA, TCRdb's TRBD1 call cannot be checked. This CDR3 comprises 12 residues. The CDR3 here is CASSGQGYGYTF.

The chain combines TRBV4-3 with TRBJ2-1; the D gene TCRdb calls, TRBD1, cannot be checked with no DNA. The CDR3 contains 16 residues. CDR1 and CDR2 (germline): LGHNA, YSLEER. The CDR3 sequence is CASSQYRDRTYNEQFF.

The chain joins TRBV7-2 to TRBJ2-7; TCRdb's D call, TRBD1, is unchecked because there is no DNA. Germline V CDR1 and CDR2: SGHTA, FQGNSA. This CDR3 region has 15 residues. The CDR3 reads CASSQGAGHSYEQYF.

The chain has TRBV12-3 or TRBV12-4 and TRBJ2-1; the D call of TRBD1 rests on TCRdb alone, since no DNA is present to check it. CDR3 length equals 16 residues. CDR3 residues: CASNLRGGGLYNEQFF.

The chain links TRBV25-1 to TRBJ1-1. Germline CDR1 MGHDK, CDR2 SYGVNS. The CDR3 contains 15 residues. Here the CDR3 reads CASSPSPSWNTEAFF.

This CDR3 is CATSRQGALRKTQYF. J is TRBJ2-5 and V is TRBV15; the D call of TRBD1 rests on TCRdb alone, since no DNA is present to check it. The CDR3 consists of 15 residues. CDR1 is LNHNV and CDR2 is YYDKDF in the germline V gene (reference sequence).

The CDR3 reads CASSLDQLAGGPGEQYF. This chain joins TRBV7-6 and TRBJ2-7; the TRBD2 assignment by TCRdb is unverifiable without DNA. The CDR3 totals 17 residues. Germline V lookup: CDR1 SGHVS, CDR2 FNYEAQ.

The chain couples TRBV7-8 to TRBJ1-1; TCRdb's D gene call, TRBD1, goes unchecked for lack of DNA. The CDR3 is made up of 16 amino acids. Germline values: CDR1 SGHVS, CDR2 FQNEAQ. The CDR3 here is CASSLAGGASSTEAFF.

The rearrangement uses TRBV5-1 and TRBJ2-1; with no DNA, the TCRdb D assignment of TRBD1 cannot be verified. Germline V gives CDR1 SGHRS, CDR2 YFSETQ. The CDR3 has 13 amino acids. CDR3 sequence: CASRGGKDNEQFF.

The genes are TRBV5-4 and TRBJ2-1; checking the TCRdb D call of TRBD1 is not possible without DNA. The CDR3 loop spans 15 amino acids. The germline V gene has CDR1 SGHNT and CDR2 YYREEE (reference sequence). CDR3 loop: CASSPLGDRENEQFF.